The 26 T cell receptor beta chains in this list originate from one sample, sequenced in a study of PD-L1 blockade in urothelial cancer. The time point is: pretreatment peripheral blood. Data came from immunoSEQ multiplex PCR; TCRdb stores just in-frame clones and leaves some out. Found here are tens of thousands of clones, around 89% of them singletons; the top ten hold roughly 1.6%. Sample: PBMCs, taken around atezolizumab (anti-PD-L1) treatment. These receptors were collected from a man in his 60s with urothelial cancer.

The genes are TRBV21-1 and TRBJ2-7; TRBD1, as called in the table, went unchecked against the DNA. TRBV21-1 is a pseudogene. The length of the CDR3 is 20 residues. Here the CDR3 DNA reads TGTGCCAGCAGCAAAGAGTCTCGGACAGGGAGGACGAATCACACCTACGAGCAGTACTTC. It yields the protein CASSKESRTGRTNHTYEQYF.

This clone occurred once. J is TRBJ2-4 and V is TRBV19; D is ambiguous. V lost 4 bases to trimming and J lost 2 bases, with 15 bases between them. The CDR3 is made up of 16 amino acids. CDR1 LNHDA and CDR2 SQIVND come from the germline V gene (reference sequence). In DNA form, the CDR3 reads TGTGCCAGTAGTAGCGGCCCTGGCTTGACCAAAAACATTCAGTACTTC. This encodes CASSSGPGLTKNIQYF.

The chain has TRBV28 and TRBJ2-7, with 7 bases aligning to TRBD2. CDR1 is MDHEN and CDR2 is SYDVKM in the germline V gene. J gave up 3 bases and V 6 bases, and 2 bases lay outside the gene matches. The CDR3 is made up of 12 amino acids. CDR3 nucleotides: TGTGCCAGCAGGCGGGGGAGCTACGAGCAGTACTTC. Translating it yields CASRRGSYEQYF.

This chain joins TRBV14 and TRBJ1-5; no clear D gene. This CDR3 is built from 17 residues. Germline lookup yields CDR1 SGHDN and CDR2 FVKESK. The V end lost 3 bases, the J end lost 12 bases, and 27 bases lay between the germline ends. The CDR3 spells CASSQDLGGGWDSDQHF. The CDR3, as DNA: TGTGCCAGCAGCCAGGACTTGGGTGGAGGGTGGGATAGTGACCAGCATTTT.

CDR3 nucleotides: TGTGCCAGCAGTCCGTGGACTAGCGGGGGCGCCTATCCCTACGAGCAGTACTTC. Encoded protein: CASSPWTSGGAYPYEQYF. The chain links TRBV27 to TRBJ2-7; 13 nucleotides align to TRBD2. Per germline, CDR1 MNHEY and CDR2 SMNVEV (reference sequence). J gave up 2 bases and V 5 bases, and 12 bases lay outside the gene matches. The CDR3 contains 18 residues.

The genes are TRBV10-3 and TRBJ2-3, with 9 bases lining up with TRBD2. Trimming cost V 7 bases and J 1 base; bases outside gene matches: 3. The CDR3 loop spans 14 amino acids. The germline CDR1 and CDR2 sequences are ENHRY and SYGVKD. The CDR3 nucleotides are TGTGCCATCACCATAGCGGGAGGCACAGATACGCAGTATTTT. Its translation is CAITIAGGTDTQYF.

This chain connects TRBV5-1 to TRBJ2-3; D is uncertain. Germline V gene sequence: CDR1 SGHRS, CDR2 YFSETQ. Deletions cut 0 bases from V and 0 bases from J, with 5 bases between. The CDR3 has 14 residues. CDR3 bases: TGCGCCAGCAGCTTGGATGGCAGCACAGATACGCAGTATTTT. Its protein product is CASSLDGSTDTQYF.

This chain joins TRBV15 and TRBJ1-2, with 10 bases fitting TRBD1. This CDR3 is built from 18 residues. The V and J ends lost 0 bases and 4 bases, in that order; junction bases with no gene match: 11. Germline CDR1 reads LNHNV; CDR2 reads YYDKDF (reference sequence). CDR3 residues: CATSRDLRGQGRSYGYTF. CDR3 sequence (DNA): TGTGCCACCAGCAGAGATCTTAGGGGACAGGGGAGGAGCTATGGCTACACCTTC.

This sequence joins TRBV10-1 and TRBJ2-7; D is uncertain. CDR1 is WNHNN and CDR2 is SYGVQD in the germline V gene (reference sequence). The CDR3 spans 15 residues. Trimming removed 5 bases at V and 6 bases at J, with 20 bases between. The CDR3 region is CASSSTKRIGAEQYF. CDR3 sequence (DNA): TGCGCCAGCAGTTCCACGAAAAGGATCGGAGCCGAGCAGTACTTC.

The V and J genes are TRBV29-1 and TRBJ2-3; 9 nucleotides agree with TRBD1. V lost 6 bases to trimming and J lost 3 bases; unmatched junction nucleotides: 7. The CDR3 is 14 amino acids. CDR1 and CDR2 from the germline V gene are SQVTM and ANQGSEA. The CDR3 sequence: CSVLKTGGTDTQYF. For the CDR3, the DNA is TGCAGCGTCCTTAAGACAGGGGGGACAGATACGCAGTATTTT.

V and J are TRBV2 and TRBJ2-1; 10 bases agree with TRBD2. Germline CDR1 reads SNHLY; CDR2 reads FYNNEI. The CDR3 consists of 13 residues. V trimming: 7 bases; J trimming: 6 bases; junction bases outside the gene matches: 3. The chain's CDR3 is CASTKRGGNEQFF. In DNA form, the CDR3 reads TGTGCCAGCACGAAGCGGGGGGGCAATGAGCAGTTCTTC.

This clone has a single count. The J gene is TRBJ2-7, the V gene TRBV7-2; D may be TRBD1 (5 bases). CDR1 is SGHTA, CDR2 FQGNSA, per germline. CDR3 length: 15 amino acids. V lost 1 base and J 1 base, leaving 11 bases between the germline ends. The CDR3 is CASSLGRTPSYEQYF. The DNA for the CDR3 is TGTGCCAGCAGCTTAGGTAGGACACCGTCCTACGAGCAGTACTTC.

The chain employs TRBV7-2 and TRBJ1-5; no firm D call. V lost 2 bases and J 7 bases, leaving 12 bases between the germline ends. Germline-derived CDR1 and CDR2 are SGHTA and FQGNSA. This CDR3 has 14 amino acids. The chain's CDR3 is CASSLTEGRQPQHF. CDR3 nucleotides: TGTGCCAGCAGCTTAACGGAGGGCCGGCAGCCCCAGCATTTT. The variable domain in full, completed from reference TRBV7-2 and TRBJ1-5, reads GAGVSQSPSNKVTEKGKDVELRCDPISGHTALYWYRQSLGQGLEFLIYFQGNSAPDKSGLPSDRFSAERTGGSVSTLTIQRTQQEDSAVYLCASSLTEGRQPQHFGDGTRLSIL.

The chain is built from TRBV12-2 and TRBJ2-5; TRBD2, the table's D call, was not compared with the DNA. TRBV12-2 is a pseudogene locus. The CDR3 spans 12 residues. This CDR3 reads CASRFPRKTQYF. The CDR3 nucleotides read TGTGCAAGTCGCTTCCCGCGGAAGACCCAGTACTTC.

V and J are TRBV11-2 and TRBJ2-5, with TRBD2 matching over 10 bases. The V and J ends lost 5 bases and 3 bases, in that order; junction bases with no gene match: 3. This CDR3 is 14 amino acids long. From germline, CDR1 is SGHAT and CDR2 FQNNGV. The CDR3 DNA reads as TGTGCCAGCAGCCGAGGACTAGCGGAAGAGACCCAGTACTTC. It codes for CASSRGLAEETQYF.

V and J are TRBV9 and TRBJ1-4, with TRBD1 as a possible D gene (5 bases). CDR3 length equals 15 residues. Germline V gene sequence: CDR1 SGDLS, CDR2 YYNGEE. V was cut by 3 bases and J by 6 bases, with 15 bases left in between. The DNA of the CDR3 is TGTGCCAGCAGCGCTCCGTGGCAGGGATATGAAAAACTGTTTTTT. Protein sequence: CASSAPWQGYEKLFF.

This rearrangement joins TRBV18 to TRBJ2-7; the match to TRBD1 covers 11 bases. V lost 0 bases and J lost 7; bases outside the gene matches: 2. The CDR3 is 14 residues long. Germline V gene data show CDR1 as KGHSH and CDR2 as LQKENI. Here the CDR3 reads CASSPPGTGGEQYF. The CDR3 DNA reads as TGTGCCAGCTCACCACCTGGGACAGGGGGTGAGCAGTACTTC.

This clone was seen just once. For the CDR3, the DNA is TGTGCCAGCAGCTCAAGACTAGCGGATTCCTACAATGAGCAGTTCTTC. Translating gives CASSSRLADSYNEQFF. The gene calls are TRBV9 and TRBJ2-1; TRBD2 matches 9 bases. Germline assignment: CDR1 SGDLS and CDR2 YYNGEE. Trimming removed 4 bases from V and 1 base from J; junction bases left unmatched: 6. This CDR3 comprises 16 residues.

This clone occurred once. The chain combines TRBV19 with TRBJ2-1, with D maybe TRBD2 (7 bases). V was shortened by 4 bases and J by 6 bases, with 19 bases between the two germline ends. The CDR3 is 16 amino acids. Germline CDR1 LNHDA, CDR2 SQIVND (reference sequence). Here the CDR3 reads CASSSSGPVGANEQFF. Here the CDR3 DNA reads TGTGCCAGTAGTAGTAGCGGGCCTGTGGGGGCCAATGAGCAGTTCTTC.

The chain recombines TRBV19 with TRBJ1-5; 11 positions agree with TRBD1. Germline V gene lookup returns CDR1 LNHDA and CDR2 SQIVND (reference sequence). The CDR3 loop spans 17 amino acids. Trimming removed 5 bases from V and 5 bases from J; junction bases left unmatched: 11. As DNA, the CDR3 is TGTGCCAGTAGTGTGTTTGGCGGACAGGGGGCCGATCAGCCCCAGCATTTT. Translation gives CASSVFGGQGADQPQHF.

The chain links TRBV2 to TRBJ2-1; 7 bases are shared with TRBD1. The CDR3 loop spans 14 amino acids. Per germline, CDR1 SNHLY and CDR2 FYNNEI. Trimming at V came to 7 bases and at J to 4 bases, leaving 7 bases not matched to a gene. The CDR3 spells CASKQDRLYNEQFF. As DNA, the CDR3 is TGTGCCAGCAAGCAGGACAGGCTATACAATGAGCAGTTCTTC.

The chain recombines TRBV2 with TRBJ2-5; 10 bases are shared with TRBD2. The germline V gene encodes CDR1 SNHLY and CDR2 FYNNEI. The CDR3 covers 13 residues. Trimming removed 11 bases from V and 3 bases from J; junction bases left unmatched: 6. The CDR3 DNA reads as TGTGCCGGGAGCGGGGGGGCAAAAGAGACCCAGTACTTC. It codes for CAGSGGAKETQYF.

J is TRBJ1-5 and V is TRBV7-9; D call uncertain. Between the trimmed V and J ends, which lost 5 bases and 5 bases, there was a span of 4 bases. Germline V gene sequence: CDR1 SEHNR, CDR2 FQNEAQ (reference sequence). The CDR3 length is 11 residues. CDR3 residues: CASSLHQPQHF. The CDR3 bases are TGTGCCAGCAGCCTACATCAGCCCCAGCATTTT.

The rearrangement links TRBV7-9 to TRBJ2-5, with TRBD1 matching 7 bases. There are 13 residues in the CDR3. Germline V gene sequence: CDR1 SEHNR, CDR2 FQNEAQ (reference sequence). The V gene end was trimmed by 5 bases and the J gene end by 3 bases; junction bases not matched to a gene: 3. This CDR3 reads CASSPGQKETQYF. The CDR3 DNA reads as TGTGCCAGCAGCCCGGGACAGAAAGAGACCCAGTACTTC.

The chain is built from TRBV4-3 and TRBJ1-2; D might be TRBD1 (6 bases). The CDR3 extends over 16 amino acids. The germline V gene has CDR1 LGHNA and CDR2 YSLEER. V lost 1 base and J lost 7, with 19 bases in between. The CDR3 coding sequence is TGCGCCAGCAGCCAAGGGGAAGGAGGGGGGGACCGTGGCTACACCTTC. This codes for CASSQGEGGGDRGYTF.

The chain carries TRBV7-3 and TRBJ2-7; D possibly corresponds to TRBD1 (6 bases). Per the germline V gene, CDR1 is SGHTA and CDR2 is FQGTGA. The CDR3 is 15 residues long. V was cut by 5 bases and J by 1 base, with 15 bases left in between. CDR3 sequence (DNA): TGTGCCAGCAGCCGGCTCCGACAGGTTTCCTACGAGCAGTACTTC. This encodes CASSRLRQVSYEQYF. The full variable domain, completed using reference TRBV7-3 and TRBJ2-7, is GAGVSQTPSNKVTEKGKYVELRCDPISGHTALYWYRQSLGQGPEFLIYFQGTGAADDSGLPNDRFFAVRPEGSVSTLKIQRTERGDSAVYLCASSRLRQVSYEQYFGPGTRLTVT.